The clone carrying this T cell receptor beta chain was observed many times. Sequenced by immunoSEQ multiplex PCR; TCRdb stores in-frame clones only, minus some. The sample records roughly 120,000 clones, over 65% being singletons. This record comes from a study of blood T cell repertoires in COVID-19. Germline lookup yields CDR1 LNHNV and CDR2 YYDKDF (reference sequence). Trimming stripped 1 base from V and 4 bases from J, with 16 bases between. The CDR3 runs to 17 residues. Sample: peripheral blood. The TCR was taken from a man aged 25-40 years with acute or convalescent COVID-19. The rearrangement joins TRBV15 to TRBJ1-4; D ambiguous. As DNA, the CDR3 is TGTGCCACCAGCAGAGTCTTTGGAGGAAACATTAATGAAAAACTGTTTTTT. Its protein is CATSRVFGGNINEKLFF.